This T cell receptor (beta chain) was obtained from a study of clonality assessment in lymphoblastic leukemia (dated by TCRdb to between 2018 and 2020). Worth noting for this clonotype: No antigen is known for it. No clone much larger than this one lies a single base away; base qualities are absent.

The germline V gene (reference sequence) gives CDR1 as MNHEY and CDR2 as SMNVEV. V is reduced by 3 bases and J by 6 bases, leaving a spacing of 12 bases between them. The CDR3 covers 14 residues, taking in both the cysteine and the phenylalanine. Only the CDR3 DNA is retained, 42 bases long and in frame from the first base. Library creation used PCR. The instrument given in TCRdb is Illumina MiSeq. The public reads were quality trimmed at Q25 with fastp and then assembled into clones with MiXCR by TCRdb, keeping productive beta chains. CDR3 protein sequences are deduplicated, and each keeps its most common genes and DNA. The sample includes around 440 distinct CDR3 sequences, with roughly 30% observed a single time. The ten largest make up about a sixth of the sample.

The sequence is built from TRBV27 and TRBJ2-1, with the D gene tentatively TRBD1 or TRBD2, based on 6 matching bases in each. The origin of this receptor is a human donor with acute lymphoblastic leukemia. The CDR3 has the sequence CASSLAGHFNEQFF. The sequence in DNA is TGTGCCAGCAGTTTGGCGGGACACTTCAATGAGCAGTTCTTC.